Listed here are 4 T cell receptor beta chains from one sample, sequenced in a study of vaccination effects on CD4 cells after COVID-19. Following 10 days of culture, CD4+ T cells were isolated. These TCRs are of unknown antigen specificity. The assay was immunoSEQ multiplex PCR, and TCRdb's table has in-frame clones only and misses some. This sample has about 58,000 clones; about 74% occur once, and the top ten carry around 3.3%. Sequences were derived from CD4+ T cells from PBMCs cultured without peptide, sampled before COVID-19 vaccination. The receptors were sampled from a human donor who received a COVID-19 vaccine.

The chain couples TRBV29-1 to TRBJ1-5; D unclear. This CDR3 has 12 residues. V was cut by 4 bases and J by 4 bases, with 8 bases left in between. CDR1 and CDR2 from the germline V gene are SQVTM and ANQGSEA. The CDR3 is CSVGWGNQPQHF. DNA of the CDR3: TGCAGCGTTGGGTGGGGTAATCAGCCCCAGCATTTT.

The V call is TRBV28, the J call TRBJ1-4; D gene uncertain. This CDR3 has 12 amino acids. Germline V CDR1 and CDR2: MDHEN, SYDVKM. Trimming removed 4 bases from V and 7 bases from J, with 7 bases in between. CDR3 residues: CASSSDGEKLFF. DNA for the CDR3: TGTGCCAGCAGTTCCGACGGTGAAAAACTGTTTTTT.

The J gene is TRBJ2-7, the V gene TRBV7-2; D is ambiguous. With 0 bases removed from V and 3 bases from J, the gap between germline ends came to 6 bases. Germline V gene lookup returns CDR1 SGHTA and CDR2 FQGNSA. This CDR3 has 13 amino acids. CDR3 region: CASSLAGYYEQYV. DNA for the CDR3: TGTGCCAGCAGCTTAGCCGGATACTACGAGCAGTACGTC.

The chain has TRBV5-1 and TRBJ1-2; no definite D call. V shed 0 bases and J shed 3 bases, with 6 bases lying between them. Germline assignment: CDR1 SGHRS and CDR2 YFSETQ. The CDR3 totals 13 residues. CDR3 DNA: TGCGCCAGCAGCTTGGACTCGGACTATGGCTACACCTTC. Its protein is CASSLDSDYGYTF. Full variable domain (rest looked up from reference TRBV5-1 and TRBJ1-2): KAGVTQTPRYLIKTRGQQVTLSCSPISGHRSVSWYQQTPGQGLQFLFEYFSETQRNKGNFPGRFSGRQFSNSRSEMNVSTLELGDSALYLCASSLDSDYGYTFGSGTRLTVV.